This TCR beta chain was captured by sequencing in a study of blood T cell repertoires in COVID-19. Study as a whole: From the United States, Italy and Spain came samples of acute and convalescent COVID-19.

The CDR3 covers 16 residues. Germline-derived CDR1 and CDR2 are SGHRS and YFSETQ. Losses at the gene ends were 4 bases for V and 0 bases for J; bases not matched to a gene: 8. The method was immunoSEQ multiplex PCR; TCRdb's version includes in-frame clones alone and lacks a portion of them. The table lists more than 35,000 clones, 85% to 90% of them singletons. Sequencing was done on a sample of peripheral blood. The receptor comes from a man aged 25 to 45 with active or convalescent COVID-19. The chain combines TRBV5-1 with TRBJ2-3; 7 bases map to TRBD1. CDR3 sequence (DNA): TGCGCCAGCAGCAGGGGACAGACACAAAGCACAGATACGCAGTATTTT. Translation: CASSRGQTQSTDTQYF.